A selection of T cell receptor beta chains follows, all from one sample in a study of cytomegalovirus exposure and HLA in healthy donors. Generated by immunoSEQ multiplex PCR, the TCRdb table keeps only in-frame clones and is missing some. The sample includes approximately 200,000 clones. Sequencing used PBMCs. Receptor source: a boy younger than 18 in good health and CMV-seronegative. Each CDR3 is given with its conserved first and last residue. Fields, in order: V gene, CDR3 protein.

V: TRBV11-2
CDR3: CASSLGPRSSYEQYF

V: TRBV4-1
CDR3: CASSRGQGMNTEAFF

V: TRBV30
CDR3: CAWSVQAGPIEKLFF

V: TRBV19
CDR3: CASSYGTGNTEAFF

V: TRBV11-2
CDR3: CASSSPTGGPNYGYTF

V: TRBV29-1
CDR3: CSVHRDRGRNEQFF

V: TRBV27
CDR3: CASSFLGRQPEAFF

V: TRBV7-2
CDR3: CASSLLQGSEQFF

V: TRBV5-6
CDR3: CASSWGLATVEQYF

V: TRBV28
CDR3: CASSWTSGIYNEQFF

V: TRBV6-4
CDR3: CASSDHHPRSGVAPSDEQFF

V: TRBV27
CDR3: CASSSGTTHWDTQYF

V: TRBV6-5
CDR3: CASSFLSSYNSPLHF

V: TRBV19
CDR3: CASSPRGDALKNIQYF

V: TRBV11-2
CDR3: CASSSPERSEAFF

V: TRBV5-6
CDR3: CASSPRDEKLFF

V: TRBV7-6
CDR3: CASSLRTAWDHEQYF

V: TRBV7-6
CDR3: CASSPVGQGQLSYEQYF

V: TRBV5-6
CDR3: CASLTGAGTDTQYF

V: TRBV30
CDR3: CAWSSIGGRGNEQFF

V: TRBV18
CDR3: CASSQGVNQPQHF

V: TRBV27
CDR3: CASSHRGGQKYNEQFF

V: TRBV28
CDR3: CASSLVTGTQYF

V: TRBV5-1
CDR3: CASSPQTTNEKLFF

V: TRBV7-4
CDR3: CASSLGTLITYEQYF

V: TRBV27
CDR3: CASSWRGGSSNEQFF

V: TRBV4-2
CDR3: CASSQDGPGSMNTEAFF

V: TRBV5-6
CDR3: CASSLSGTGLYGYTF

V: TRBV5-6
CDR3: CASSFGARDDEKLFF